The 3 T cell receptor beta chains below come from one sample, sequenced in a study of regulatory T cells in long-lasting Graves disease. Through Arm-PCR of CDR3 regions and iRepertoire HTBI primers, TCR beta libraries were built. TCRdb re-called the multiplex PCR reads through MiXCR, storing one row per CDR3 protein. The sample lists 400,000 to 450,000 distinct CDR3 sequences, about 16% occurring once. As for time point: newly diagnosed GD, antithyroid drugs for less than 3 months. RNA from PBMCs was the source of the TCR library. The same data also contributed to another study, on T cells in Graves' hyperthyroidism and ophthalmopathy.

The sequencing used peripheral blood mononuclear cells (PBMCs), collected at new diagnosis, from a patient treated with antithyroid drugs. All receptors come from a woman in her 30s with Graves disease.

This clonotype was observed many times. The chain employs TRBV30 and TRBJ2-3; possibly TRBD1 or TRBD2 for D (5 bases each). From germline, CDR1 is GTSNPN and CDR2 SVGIG (reference sequence). Trimming took off 4 bases at V and 14 bases at J, with 16 bases between the two ends. The CDR3 covers 11 residues. The CDR3 bases are TGTGCCTGGACCCTGGGGACCCCGCCGTATTTT. It encodes CAWTLGTPPYF.

This clonotype was recorded at least ten times. The chain joins TRBV2 to TRBJ2-3; D gene unclear. Germline V CDR1 and CDR2: SNHLY, FYNNEI. Trimming cost V 8 bases and J 2 bases, with 11 bases left between them. CDR3 length: 13 amino acids. The CDR3, as DNA: TGTGCCAGCCTCGATAGAATCACAGATACGCAGTATTTT. Translation: CASLDRITDTQYF.

This clonotype has a count of ten or more. The chain combines TRBV19 with TRBJ1-1; D gene uncertain. Trimming shortened V by 7 bases and J by 1 base, and 16 bases separated the two germline ends. The CDR3 is made up of 15 amino acids. The germline V gene has CDR1 LNHDA and CDR2 SQIVND (reference sequence). The CDR3 sequence: CASNLFGQANTEAFF. The CDR3 DNA follows: TGTGCCAGTAATCTTTTCGGTCAGGCGAACACTGAAGCTTTCTTT.